What follows describes a single T cell receptor (beta chain). Generated by immunoSEQ multiplex PCR, the TCRdb table keeps only in-frame clones and is missing some. The sample shows 270,000 or so clones, 86% of them seen only once. V was cut by 2 bases and J by 5 bases, with 9 bases left in between. The CDR3 totals 13 residues. CDR1 and CDR2 from the germline V gene are MDHEN and SYDVKM. The source of the sample is a study of blood T cell repertoires in COVID-19. Study-wide background: Samples representing acute and convalescent COVID-19 were sourced from the United States, Italy and Spain. PBMCs, B-cell-depleted T cells, or T cells provided the cDNA or gDNA that made up the material.

J is TRBJ1-2 and V is TRBV28, with a weak D call TRBD1 (5 bases). The clonotype was recovered from a woman aged 25 to 45 with active or convalescent COVID-19. The specimen sequenced was peripheral blood. For the CDR3, the DNA is TGTGCCAGCAGTTTAGGGGGGGATTATGGCTACACCTTC. It specifies CASSLGGDYGYTF.